This note documents a single T cell receptor beta chain sequence. Amplifying from RNA transcripts, the study obtained TCR beta CDR3 regions. A first-round RT-PCR used HTBI primers, followed by a second-round multiplex PCR. Via MiXCR, TCRdb re-called the multiplex PCR reads, giving one row per CDR3 protein. Among about 620,000 distinct CDR3 sequences listed, over 20% were seen once. This specimen belongs to a study of Graves' ophthalmopathy and Graves' hyperthyroidism. From germline, CDR1 is KGHSH and CDR2 LQKENI. The germline V and J ends were trimmed by 3 bases and 3 bases, with 17 bases remaining between them. This CDR3 is 16 amino acids long.

The sequenced sample consisted of peripheral blood. This sequence originates from a woman aged 18 to 35 with stable Graves' hyperthyroidism. Some clones in this sample may be carry-over from other donors' samples. The gene calls are TRBV18 and TRBJ1-1; D perhaps matches TRBD1 (6 bases). The DNA for the CDR3 is TGTGCCAGCTCACCTTTAGGGCAGGGGCTGGACACTGAAGCTTTCTTT. Translated, it gives CASSPLGQGLDTEAFF. The full variable domain, in which reference TRBV18 and TRBJ1-1 provide the parts outside the CDR3, is NAGVMQNPRHLVRRRGQEARLRCSPMKGHSHVYWYRQLPEEGLKFMVYLQKENIIDESGMPKERFSAEFPKEGPSILRIQQVVRGDSAAYFCASSPLGQGLDTEAFFGQGTRLTVV.